Below, 20 T cell receptor beta chains from the same sample are listed, as sequenced in a study of T-cell reconstitution after alpha-beta-depleted transplantation in children. A TCRbeta library incorporating unique molecular identifiers was prepared. One entry per CDR3 protein, called by TCRdb with MiXCR from the PCR reads. The sample records 200,000 or so distinct CDR3 sequences, about 7% being singletons. This sample comprised PBMCs, obtained before TCRalphabeta/CD19-depleted stem cell transplant. The receptors were gathered from a boy aged 2 to 10 with acute lymphoblastic leukemia, due to receive a stem cell transplant.

This clonotype was seen at least ten times. The chain combines TRBV7-9 with TRBJ2-5; 9 positions agree with TRBD1. Unmatched junction bases numbered 5, after V lost 5 bases and J lost 1 base. This CDR3 has 15 amino acids. The germline CDR1 and CDR2 sequences are SEHNR and FQNEAQ (reference sequence). CDR3 nucleotides: TGTGCCAGCAGCATTCTACAGGGGGCCCAAGAGACCCAGTACTTC. Translating it yields CASSILQGAQETQYF.

At least ten counts were recorded for this clonotype. Here the CDR3 DNA reads TGTGCCAGCAGTTCGCTCGGGGCGGAGACCCAGTACTTC. This translates into CASSSLGAETQYF. The rearrangement joins TRBV6-2 or TRBV6-3 to TRBJ2-5; either TRBD1 or TRBD2 may fit D (5 bases each). V was trimmed by 4 bases and J by 5 bases, leaving 11 bases between them. The CDR3 sequence is 13 residues long. The germline V gene encodes CDR1 MNHEY and CDR2 SVGEGT.

This clonotype was found many times. V is TRBV2 and J is TRBJ2-1, with D possibly TRBD1 on 6 matching bases. The CDR3 runs 15 residues. CDR1 and CDR2 (germline): SNHLY, FYNNEI. Trimming removed 5 bases at V and 4 bases at J, with 15 bases between. The CDR3 DNA follows: TGTGCCAGCAGTCCGGACAGCCAAGATTACAATGAGCAGTTCTTC. Its translation: CASSPDSQDYNEQFF.

This clonotype was detected a few times. The CDR3 sequence: CASSLTETEPNSPLHF. The CDR3 DNA is TGCGCCAGCAGCCTGACGGAGACAGAACCTAATTCACCCCTCCACTTT. The chain couples TRBV5-1 to TRBJ1-6, with D tentatively TRBD1 (5 bases). V lost 4 bases, J lost 6 bases, and 17 bases lay in between. This CDR3 spans 16 amino acids. CDR1 is SGHRS and CDR2 is YFSETQ in the germline V gene. The full variable domain, rest sourced from reference TRBV5-1 and TRBJ1-6, is KAGVTQTPRYLIKTRGQQVTLSCSPISGHRSVSWYQQTPGQGLQFLFEYFSETQRNKGNFPGRFSGRQFSNSRSEMNVSTLELGDSALYLCASSLTETEPNSPLHFGNGTRLTVT.

This clonotype was seen at least ten times. The chain recombines TRBV3-1 with TRBJ2-2; no firm D call. The CDR3 spans 15 residues. Trimming stripped 0 bases from V and 7 bases from J, with 12 bases between. CDR1 and CDR2 (germline): LGHDT, YNNKEL (reference sequence). The CDR3 sequence: CASSQDLVGLGELFF. The CDR3 nucleotides read TGTGCCAGCAGCCAAGATCTGGTAGGGCTCGGGGAGCTGTTTTTT. The full variable domain, completed using reference TRBV3-1 and TRBJ2-2, is DTAVSQTPKYLVTQMGNDKSIKCEQNLGHDTMYWYKQDSKKFLKIMFSYNNKELIINETVPNRFSPKSPDKAHLNLHINSLELGDSAVYFCASSQDLVGLGELFFGEGSRLTVL.

The chain links TRBV2 to TRBJ2-5; 8 bases map to TRBD1. Looked up from germline, CDR1 is SNHLY and CDR2 is FYNNEI. This CDR3 is 15 amino acids long. J gave up 4 bases and V 5 bases, and 9 bases lay outside the gene matches. The CDR3 bases are TGTGCCAGCAGTAGTTCTCAGGGGGCTGGAGAGACCCAGTACTTC. This encodes CASSSSQGAGETQYF.

This clonotype was detected only a few times. The chain couples TRBV7-9 to TRBJ2-5; TRBD1 or TRBD2 may be the D gene (5 bases each). The CDR3 has 13 amino acids. The germline CDR1 and CDR2 sequences are SEHNR and FQNEAQ (reference sequence). V dropped 5 bases and J dropped 7 bases, with 14 bases sitting between them. In nucleotides, the CDR3 is TGTGCCAGCAGCCGAGGGGAGTCGAGGACCCAGTACTTC. It codes for CASSRGESRTQYF. Full variable domain (outside the CDR3, taken from reference TRBV7-9 and TRBJ2-5): DTGVSQNPRHKITKRGQNVTFRCDPISEHNRLYWYRQTLGQGPEFLTYFQNEAQLEKSRLLSDRFSAERPKGSFSTLEIQRTEQGDSAMYLCASSRGESRTQYFGPGTRLLVL.

This clonotype was observed a handful of times. The chain couples TRBV4-1 to TRBJ1-5, with D perhaps matching TRBD1 (6 bases). The CDR3 is 17 amino acids. Germline loops: CDR1 MGHRA, CDR2 YSYEKL. With 1 base removed from V and 5 bases from J, the gap between germline ends came to 18 bases. The CDR3 DNA is TGCGCCAGCAGCCAAGCTCAGGGGCGCCCGGTTGATCAGCCCCAGCATTTT. Translation: CASSQAQGRPVDQPQHF.

This sequence joins TRBV12-3 or TRBV12-4 and TRBJ2-7, with 8 bases matching TRBD2. The length of the CDR3 is 15 residues. The J segment lost 0 bases and the V segment lost 5 bases, leaving 6 bases of the junction unmatched. The DNA of the CDR3 is TGTGCCAGCAGTCCGCGGGGGGAGATCTCCTACGAGCAGTACTTC. It encodes CASSPRGEISYEQYF.

The CDR3 is CASSTGTSGSSYNEQFF. For the CDR3, the DNA is TGTGCCAGCAGCACCGGGACTAGCGGGAGCTCCTACAATGAGCAGTTCTTC. The chain is built from TRBV7-2 and TRBJ2-1; 14 nucleotides match TRBD2. Looked up from germline, CDR1 is SGHTA and CDR2 is FQGNSA. The CDR3 length is 17 residues. The junction had 3 bases not matched to a gene; V was cut back by 5 bases and J by 0 bases.

This chain joins TRBV6-5 and TRBJ1-5; TRBD1 agrees at 7 bases. V lost 4 bases and J lost 6; bases outside the gene matches: 3. CDR1 MNHEY and CDR2 SVGAGI come from the germline V gene. The CDR3 runs to 13 residues. CDR3 bases: TGTGCCAGCAGTTTTGCAGGGGGTCAGCCCCAGCATTTT. Translated: CASSFAGGQPQHF.

At least ten counts were recorded for this clonotype. The chain joins TRBV9 to TRBJ2-1; D is ambiguous. Germline assignment: CDR1 SGDLS and CDR2 YYNGEE. This CDR3 spans 13 amino acids. V was pared by 2 bases and J by 6 bases, with 9 bases between. For the CDR3, the DNA is TGTGCCAGCAGCGTGGGTGTTAGCAATGAGCAGTTCTTC. This codes for CASSVGVSNEQFF. The whole variable domain, remainder taken from reference TRBV9 and TRBJ2-1, is DSGVTQTPKHLITATGQRVTLRCSPRSGDLSVYWYQQSLDQGLQFLIQYYNGEERAKGNILERFSAQQFPDLHSELNLSSLELGDSALYFCASSVGVSNEQFFGPGTRLTVL.

This clonotype was seen ten or more times. This chain joins TRBV5-1 and TRBJ2-7; D remains unclear. The germline CDR1 and CDR2 sequences are SGHRS and YFSETQ. Deletions cut 0 bases from V and 2 bases from J, with 6 bases between. CDR3 length equals 13 residues. The chain's CDR3 is CASSLDTTYEQYF. The CDR3 nucleotides are TGCGCCAGCAGCTTGGACACCACCTACGAGCAGTACTTC.

This clonotype was recorded at least ten times. The chain employs TRBV7-2 and TRBJ2-4, with D perhaps matching TRBD1 (5 bases). Trimming removed 10 bases at V and 3 bases at J, with 19 bases between. Per the germline V gene, CDR1 is SGHTA and CDR2 is FQGNSA. The CDR3 contains 15 residues. CDR3 sequence (DNA): TGTGCCACCTCAGGCCAAGGGGTCGGCAAAAACATTCAGTACTTC. It encodes CATSGQGVGKNIQYF.

The J gene is TRBJ2-3, the V gene TRBV23-1; 7 bases fit TRBD1. TRBV23-1 counts as an open reading frame of uncertain function. The CDR3 spans 17 residues. V lost 7 bases and J lost 5; bases outside the gene matches: 18. The CDR3 bases are TGCGCCAGCACCCTAGCCTGGGGAAGGGGGCATAGAGATACGCAGTATTTT. Translation gives CASTLAWGRGHRDTQYF.

The sample holds many counts of this clonotype. This chain connects TRBV5-6 to TRBJ1-2; 8 bases are a match to TRBD1. CDR1 is SGHDT and CDR2 is YYEEEE in the germline V gene. The CDR3 totals 14 residues. V shed 5 bases, J shed 4 bases, and the junction held 7 bases outside the gene matches. The CDR3 bases are TGTGCCAGCAGTTCAGAGGGACAGGCCTATGGCTACACCTTC. Amino acids: CASSSEGQAYGYTF.

The rearrangement links TRBV5-1 to TRBJ2-7; the D is unclear. Trimming took 0 bases from V and 0 from J, leaving 7 bases between them. The CDR3 is 14 residues long. From germline, CDR1 is SGHRS and CDR2 YFSETQ. The CDR3 sequence: CASSLGHSSYEQYF. The CDR3 nucleotides are TGCGCCAGCAGCTTGGGACACAGCTCCTACGAGCAGTACTTC.

The V call is TRBV20-1, the J call TRBJ2-7; unclear D gene. V lost 3 bases, J lost 6 bases, and 9 bases lay in between. CDR1 DFQATT and CDR2 SNEGSKA come from the germline V gene (reference sequence). This CDR3 has 11 amino acids. The CDR3 DNA reads TGCAGTGCTAGTTTGTTCGGCGAGCAGTACTTC. This gives the protein CSASLFGEQYF.

V gene TRBV5-5 combines with J gene TRBJ1-6, with no clear D. The CDR3 length is 16 residues. V was trimmed by 4 bases and J by 5 bases, leaving 16 bases between them. Germline values: CDR1 SGHKS, CDR2 YYEKEE (reference sequence). The CDR3: CASSPFQAEDNSPLHF. In DNA, the CDR3 is TGTGCCAGCAGCCCATTCCAGGCAGAAGATAATTCACCCCTCCACTTT.

This clonotype occurred many times. This chain joins TRBV5-1 and TRBJ1-5, with a weak D call TRBD1 (6 bases). CDR1 is SGHRS, CDR2 YFSETQ, per germline. This CDR3 is built from 15 residues. Trimming removed 0 bases at V and 4 bases at J, with 11 bases between. The CDR3 is CASSLGAGENQPQHF. The CDR3 DNA is TGCGCCAGCAGCTTGGGAGCAGGGGAAAATCAGCCCCAGCATTTT.